A selection of T cell receptor beta chains follows, all from one sample in a study of blood T cell repertoires in COVID-19. Measured with immunoSEQ multiplex PCR; TCRdb has only the in-frame clones, and not every one. This sample has 160,000 or so clones, with 70% to 90% found just once. Sequencing used PBMCs or T cells enriched from blood (not recorded which). The receptors were gathered from a man aged 35-49 years who had recovered from COVID-19. Both conserved end residues are part of each CDR3. Fields, in order: CDR3 DNA, CDR3 protein, J gene, V gene, clone size, D gene. A D gene is named only where the DNA matches it firmly. Clone size appears in some rows only: once, few, many, or a class for an expanded clone.

TGTGCCAGCAGCGCCGGCGGGGCGGGGTCCGGCTATTATGGCTACACCTTC,CASSAGGAGSGYYGYTF,TRBJ1-2,TRBV9,.,.
TGTGCCAGCAGCTTGGTAGTGAGGACAGGGGGGACTGAAGCTTTCTTT,CASSLVVRTGGTEAFF,TRBJ1-1,TRBV5-4,.,TRBD1
TGCGCCAGCAGCCCAGCGGGGGCCCTCTACAATGAGCAGTTCTTC,CASSPAGALYNEQFF,TRBJ2-1,TRBV5-1,.,TRBD2
TGTGCCAGCACCGGGACAGGGGGCCCTGGAGATACGCAGTATTTT,CASTGTGGPGDTQYF,TRBJ2-3,TRBV2,.,TRBD1
TGTGCCTGGAGGGCCACAGGGGAGGCCACCTACAATGAGCAGTTCTTC,CAWRATGEATYNEQFF,TRBJ2-1,TRBV30,.,.
TGTGCCAGCAGCTTATGGACAGGAGGCATAAGCAATCAGCCCCAGCATTTT,CASSLWTGGISNQPQHF,TRBJ1-5,TRBV7-9,once,TRBD1
TGTGCCAGCAGTTTAGTGCCCGGGACACTGAATCAGCCCCAGCATTTT,CASSLVPGTLNQPQHF,TRBJ1-5,TRBV27,few,.
TGCGCCAGCAGCGCACGCGGGGGGACCTCCTACGAGCAGTACTTC,CASSARGGTSYEQYF,TRBJ2-7,TRBV5-1,.,TRBD2
TGTGCCAGTACAGGTCAGGGTTACTACAATGAGCAGTTCTTC,CASTGQGYYNEQFF,TRBJ2-1,TRBV19,few,.
TGCGCCAGCAGCTTGGATATAAGCGGGACCGGGGAGCTGTTTTTT,CASSLDISGTGELFF,TRBJ2-2,TRBV5-1,.,.
TGTGCCAGTAGTCCTGGACAGGGCCTATCCTCTGGAAACACCATATATTTT,CASSPGQGLSSGNTIYF,TRBJ1-3,TRBV19,.,TRBD1
TGCGCCAGCAGCTTACAGGGGGTTGAGCAGTTCTTC,CASSLQGVEQFF,TRBJ2-1,TRBV5-1,.,TRBD1
TGTGCCAGCTCACCAATGGTAGCGGGGGCCCGTGATACGCAGTATTTT,CASSPMVAGARDTQYF,TRBJ2-3,TRBV18,.,TRBD2
TGTGCCAGCAGCCTCACGCAGGGCAAGGACTCACCCCTCCACTTT,CASSLTQGKDSPLHF,TRBJ1-6,TRBV5-6,few,.
TGTGCCAGCTCCCTAAAGGGGGACAACTATGGCTACACCTTC,CASSLKGDNYGYTF,TRBJ1-2,TRBV18,.,.
TGTGCCAGTAGTATAGATGGGCACAACACCGGGGAGCTGTTTTTT,CASSIDGHNTGELFF,TRBJ2-2,TRBV19,.,.
TGTGCCAGTAGTACCGCGGGGGGCTACACCTTC,CASSTAGGYTF,TRBJ1-2,TRBV19,.,.
TGTGCCAGCAGCCCGCAGGGACTCCGCAGGTCTGGAAACACCATATATTTT,CASSPQGLRRSGNTIYF,TRBJ1-3,TRBV7-2,few,.
TGTGCCAGCAGCTCCCCAGGGTTTAATGAAAAACTGTTTTTT,CASSSPGFNEKLFF,TRBJ1-4,TRBV11-2,.,.
TGTGCCAGCTCTATGGGACTCCTGGGGCGCAATGAGCAGTTCTTC,CASSMGLLGRNEQFF,TRBJ2-1,TRBV2,.,.
TGTGCCAGCAGCCAAGACAGAAATCAGCCCCAGCATTTT,CASSQDRNQPQHF,TRBJ1-5,TRBV3-1/TRBV3-2,.,.
TGTGCCAGCAGTGCCGGGGGGGCGATCCCAGATACGCAGTATTTT,CASSAGGAIPDTQYF,TRBJ2-3,TRBV2,.,TRBD2
TGTGCCAGCAGTAAACAGGGGGTGGATACGCAGTATTTT,CASSKQGVDTQYF,TRBJ2-3,TRBV7-3,few,TRBD1
TGTGCCAGCAGTTGGACAGAAGAGACCCAGTACTTC,CASSWTEETQYF,TRBJ2-5,TRBV2,.,.
TGTGCCAGTAGTTCCCGGGGACTGGGCACTGAAGCTTTCTTT,CASSSRGLGTEAFF,TRBJ1-1,TRBV19,few,.
TGCGCCAGCAGCCAAGTGTTAACAGCTCAAGAGACCCAGTACTTC,CASSQVLTAQETQYF,TRBJ2-5,TRBV4-1,.,.
TGTGCCATCAGTGACAGACAGGGACTCAATCAGCCCCAGCATTTT,CAISDRQGLNQPQHF,TRBJ1-5,TRBV10-3,.,TRBD1
TGTGCCAGCAGCTTAACGAGGAGGACCGGGGAGCTGTTTTTT,CASSLTRRTGELFF,TRBJ2-2,TRBV7-3,.,.
TGTGCCAGCACCCCGGGACAGGGATATGAGCAGTTCTTC,CASTPGQGYEQFF,TRBJ2-1,TRBV6-5,once,TRBD1
TGTGCCAGTAGGCCCCGACTAGCGGGGGGGTTGGATGAGCAGTTCTTC,CASRPRLAGGLDEQFF,TRBJ2-1,TRBV19,few,TRBD2
TGTGCCAGTGAAACCCGACAGGGAGCCGGGGAGCTGTTTTTT,CASETRQGAGELFF,TRBJ2-2,TRBV19,.,TRBD1
TGTGCCAGCAGTGAAGTACAGGGGGGAATAAATGAGCAGTTCTTC,CASSEVQGGINEQFF,TRBJ2-1,TRBV6-1,.,TRBD1
TGTGCCTGGAGCCGGGGGGCCAGCCCCCAGCATTTT,CAWSRGASPQHF,TRBJ1-5,TRBV30,.,.
TGTGCCAGCAGCACGACAGGGGAGGATCCTAATTCACCCCTCCACTTT,CASSTTGEDPNSPLHF,TRBJ1-6,TRBV21-1,.,.
TGTGCCATCAGTGAGAGTGGGACAGCCCGATCCTACAATGAGCAGTTCTTC,CAISESGTARSYNEQFF,TRBJ2-1,TRBV10-3,.,TRBD1
TGCGCCAGCAGCTTATCAGCAGGGGAGCAGTTCTTC,CASSLSAGEQFF,TRBJ2-1,TRBV5-1,.,.
TGTGCCAGCAGCTTAACGGCGACAGGGGTGGATGGCTACACCTTC,CASSLTATGVDGYTF,TRBJ1-2,TRBV7-3,.,TRBD1
TGTGCCAGCAGTACGACAGGGTCAAGCTATGGCTACACCTTC,CASSTTGSSYGYTF,TRBJ1-2,TRBV6-5,.,TRBD1
TGCAGCGTTGCAACAGGGGAGAGCTCCTACAATGAGCAGTTCTTC,CSVATGESSYNEQFF,TRBJ2-1,TRBV29-1,.,TRBD1
TGTGCCAGCAGTACCGACAGGGTAAGGCCTCCCTATCGAGATCATTTGGAGACCCAGTACTTC,CASSTDRVRPPYRDHLETQYF,TRBJ2-5,TRBV2,.,TRBD1
TGTGCCATCAGCCCCGACAGAGATTCACCCCTCCACTTT,CAISPDRDSPLHF,TRBJ1-6,TRBV10-3,.,.
TGTGCCAGCACCCCTAGAGCGCGGATTAGCACAGATACGCAGTATTTT,CASTPRARISTDTQYF,TRBJ2-3,TRBV27,.,.
TGTGCCAGCAGCGCCGAAGGGCAGGGGAAATCGAATCAGCCCCAGCATTTT,CASSAEGQGKSNQPQHF,TRBJ1-5,TRBV7-9,.,.
TGTGCCATCAGGACAGGGCTAAACTATGGCTACACCTTC,CAIRTGLNYGYTF,TRBJ1-2,TRBV10-3,.,TRBD1
TGTGCCAGCAGCCCAGGCGGGACTGAAGCTTTCTTT,CASSPGGTEAFF,TRBJ1-1,TRBV3-1/TRBV3-2,.,.
TGTGCCACCAGCAGGGGGGGTAGTGCTAATGAAAAACTGTTTTTT,CATSRGGSANEKLFF,TRBJ1-4,TRBV15,.,.
TGTGCCAGCAGTTTAGGGGCCGCAGGGGGAAATCAGCCCCAGCATTTT,CASSLGAAGGNQPQHF,TRBJ1-5,TRBV28,.,TRBD1
TGTGCCAGCTGCCAGGGTCCCTTGGGCAATCAGCCCCAGCATTTT,CASCQGPLGNQPQHF,TRBJ1-5,TRBV6-5,.,.
TGTGCCAGCAGCCAGTATACGGGACAGGGACGTGAAAAACTGTTTTTT,CASSQYTGQGREKLFF,TRBJ1-4,TRBV4-2,.,TRBD1
TGTGCCAGCAGCCCCCGGACTAGCGGGGGGGCTCGGGAGCAGTACTTC,CASSPRTSGGAREQYF,TRBJ2-7,TRBV3-1/TRBV3-2,once,TRBD2
TGTGCCAGCAGTCCGGTCGGGGTTGGGAAGACTAATAACTATGGCTACACCTTC,CASSPVGVGKTNNYGYTF,TRBJ1-2,TRBV28,.,.
TGTGCCAGCAGCTCAGGGGCGATCACAGATACGCAGTATTTT,CASSSGAITDTQYF,TRBJ2-3,TRBV3-1/TRBV3-2,.,.
TGTGCCAGCAGCTACCCAGGGGATTCACCCCTCCACTTT,CASSYPGDSPLHF,TRBJ1-6,TRBV5-6,.,.